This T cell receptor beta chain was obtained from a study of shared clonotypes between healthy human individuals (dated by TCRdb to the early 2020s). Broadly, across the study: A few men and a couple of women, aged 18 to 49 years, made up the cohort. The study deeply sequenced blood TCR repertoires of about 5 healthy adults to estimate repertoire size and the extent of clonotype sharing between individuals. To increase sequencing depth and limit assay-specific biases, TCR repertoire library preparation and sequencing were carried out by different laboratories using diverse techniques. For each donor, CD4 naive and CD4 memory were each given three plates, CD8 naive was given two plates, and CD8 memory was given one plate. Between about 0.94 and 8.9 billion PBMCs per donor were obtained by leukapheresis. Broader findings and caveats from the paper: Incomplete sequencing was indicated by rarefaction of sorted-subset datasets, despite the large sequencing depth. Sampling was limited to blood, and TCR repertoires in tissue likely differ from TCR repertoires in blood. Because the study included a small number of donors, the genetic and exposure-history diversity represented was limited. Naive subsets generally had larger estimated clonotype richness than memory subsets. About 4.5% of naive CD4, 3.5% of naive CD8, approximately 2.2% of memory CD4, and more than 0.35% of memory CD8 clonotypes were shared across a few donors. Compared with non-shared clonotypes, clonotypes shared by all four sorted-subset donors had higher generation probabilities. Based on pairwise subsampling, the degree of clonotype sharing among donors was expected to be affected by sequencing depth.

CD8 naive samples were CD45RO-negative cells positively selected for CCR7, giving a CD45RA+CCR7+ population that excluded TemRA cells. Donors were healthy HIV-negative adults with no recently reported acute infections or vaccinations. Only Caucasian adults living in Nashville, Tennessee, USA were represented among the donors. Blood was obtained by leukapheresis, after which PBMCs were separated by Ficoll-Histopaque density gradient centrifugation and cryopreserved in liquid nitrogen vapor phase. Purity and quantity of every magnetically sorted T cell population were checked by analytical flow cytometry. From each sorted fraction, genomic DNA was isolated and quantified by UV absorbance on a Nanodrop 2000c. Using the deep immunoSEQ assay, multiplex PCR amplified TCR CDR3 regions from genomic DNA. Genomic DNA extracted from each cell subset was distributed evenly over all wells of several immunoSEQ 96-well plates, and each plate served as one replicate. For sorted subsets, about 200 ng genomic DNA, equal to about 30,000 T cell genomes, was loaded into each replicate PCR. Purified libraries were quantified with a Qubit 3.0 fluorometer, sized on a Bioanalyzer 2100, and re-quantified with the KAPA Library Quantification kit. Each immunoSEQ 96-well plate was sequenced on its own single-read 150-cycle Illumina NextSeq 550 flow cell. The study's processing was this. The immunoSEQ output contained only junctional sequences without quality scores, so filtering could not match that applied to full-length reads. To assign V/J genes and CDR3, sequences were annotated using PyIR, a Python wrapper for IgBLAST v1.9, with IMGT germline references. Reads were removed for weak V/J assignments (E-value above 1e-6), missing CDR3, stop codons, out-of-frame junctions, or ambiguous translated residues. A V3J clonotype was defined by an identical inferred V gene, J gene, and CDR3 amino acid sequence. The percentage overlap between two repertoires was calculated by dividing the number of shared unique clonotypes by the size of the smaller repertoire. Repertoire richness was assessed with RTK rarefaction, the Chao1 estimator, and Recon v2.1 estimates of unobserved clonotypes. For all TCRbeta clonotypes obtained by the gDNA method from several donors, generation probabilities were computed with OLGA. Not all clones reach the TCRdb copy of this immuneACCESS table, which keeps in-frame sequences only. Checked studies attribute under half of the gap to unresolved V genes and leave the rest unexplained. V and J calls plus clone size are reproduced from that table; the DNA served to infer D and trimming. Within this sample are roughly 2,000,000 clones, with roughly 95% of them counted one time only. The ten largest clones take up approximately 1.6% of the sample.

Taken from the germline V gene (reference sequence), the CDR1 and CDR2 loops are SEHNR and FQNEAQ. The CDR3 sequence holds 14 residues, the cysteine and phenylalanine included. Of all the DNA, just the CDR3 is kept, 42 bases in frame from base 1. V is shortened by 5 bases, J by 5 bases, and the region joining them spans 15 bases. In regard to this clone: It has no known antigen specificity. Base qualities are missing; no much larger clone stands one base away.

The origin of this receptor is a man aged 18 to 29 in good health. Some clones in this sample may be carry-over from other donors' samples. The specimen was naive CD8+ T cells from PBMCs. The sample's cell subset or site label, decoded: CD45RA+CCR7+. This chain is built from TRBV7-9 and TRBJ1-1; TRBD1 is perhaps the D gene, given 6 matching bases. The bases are TGTGCCAGCAGCGCCTCAGGGGAGGGGACTGAAGCTTTCTTT. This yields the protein CASSASGEGTEAFF.